This T cell receptor beta chain came from a study of T cells after yellow fever vaccination. As for the study in general: It was SMART-Seq v4 Ultra Low Input that prepared the fractions with low cell numbers. Study results and limitations: The booster response re-showed most primary clones: approximately 95% CD4, approximately 90% CD8.

With respect to this clonotype: Its antigen remains unidentified.

For TCR, cDNA came from 5'RACE template switching, which added a universal primer site and UMIs. From the 5' RACE reads, TCRdb called clonotypes with MiXCR, one entry per CDR3 protein. The data hold under 300,000 distinct CDR3 sequences, with under 15% observed a single time. This TCR derives from a man under 40 who received the YFV17D yellow fever vaccine. This sample comprised CD4+ T cells sorted from PBMCs, obtained 45 days after the yellow fever booster vaccination.

The CDR3 DNA reads as TGTGCCAGCAGCCCCGGGACAGAGCACACCGGGGAGCTGTTTTTT. Its protein is CASSPGTEHTGELFF. The J gene is TRBJ2-2, the V gene TRBV7-2; 7 bases are shared with TRBD1. The CDR3 runs to 15 residues. The V gene end was trimmed by 5 bases and the J gene end by 3 bases; junction bases not matched to a gene: 6. Germline V gene sequence: CDR1 SGHTA, CDR2 FQGNSA.